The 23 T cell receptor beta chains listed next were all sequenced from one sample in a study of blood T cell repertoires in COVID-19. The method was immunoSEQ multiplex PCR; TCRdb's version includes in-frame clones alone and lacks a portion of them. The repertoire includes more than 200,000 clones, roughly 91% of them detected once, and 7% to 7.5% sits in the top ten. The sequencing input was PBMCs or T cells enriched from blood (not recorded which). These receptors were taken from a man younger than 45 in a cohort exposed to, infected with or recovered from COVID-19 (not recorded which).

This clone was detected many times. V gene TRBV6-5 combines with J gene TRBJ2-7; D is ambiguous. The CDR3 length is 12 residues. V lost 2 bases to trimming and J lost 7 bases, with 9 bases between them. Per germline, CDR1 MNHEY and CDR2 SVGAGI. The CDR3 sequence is CASSYHNGEQYF. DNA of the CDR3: TGTGCCAGCAGTTACCATAACGGGGAGCAGTACTTC.

The CDR3 nucleotides are TGTGCCAGCAGTTTCGGCAGGGGATATAATTCACCCCTCCACTTT. Protein: CASSFGRGYNSPLHF. V is TRBV28 and J is TRBJ1-6, with TRBD1 as a possible D gene (6 bases). V dropped 3 bases and J dropped 4 bases, with 10 bases sitting between them. Per the germline V gene, CDR1 is MDHEN and CDR2 is SYDVKM. The CDR3 covers 15 residues.

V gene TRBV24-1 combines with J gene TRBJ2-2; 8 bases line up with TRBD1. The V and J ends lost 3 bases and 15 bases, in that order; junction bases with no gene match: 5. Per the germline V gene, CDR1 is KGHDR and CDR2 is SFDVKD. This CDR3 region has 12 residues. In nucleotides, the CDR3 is TGTGCCACCAGTGATGCGGACAGGGTGGTGTTTTTT. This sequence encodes CATSDADRVVFF.

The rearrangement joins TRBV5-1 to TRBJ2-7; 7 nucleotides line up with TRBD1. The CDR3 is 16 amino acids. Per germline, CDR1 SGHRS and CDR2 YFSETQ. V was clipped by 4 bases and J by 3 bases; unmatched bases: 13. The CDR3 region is CASSPPLATGYYEQYF. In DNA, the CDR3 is TGCGCCAGCAGCCCTCCCCTCGCGACAGGGTACTACGAGCAGTACTTC.

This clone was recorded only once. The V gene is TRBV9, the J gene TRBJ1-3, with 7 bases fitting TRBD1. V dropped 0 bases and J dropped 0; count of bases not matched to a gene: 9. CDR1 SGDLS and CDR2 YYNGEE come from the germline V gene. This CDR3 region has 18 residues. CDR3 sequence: CASSVAGDRASSGNTIYF. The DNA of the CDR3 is TGTGCCAGCAGCGTAGCGGGTGACAGGGCCAGCTCTGGAAACACCATATATTTT. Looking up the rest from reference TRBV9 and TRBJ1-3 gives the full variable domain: DSGVTQTPKHLITATGQRVTLRCSPRSGDLSVYWYQQSLDQGLQFLIQYYNGEERAKGNILERFSAQQFPDLHSELNLSSLELGDSALYFCASSVAGDRASSGNTIYFGEGSWLTVV.

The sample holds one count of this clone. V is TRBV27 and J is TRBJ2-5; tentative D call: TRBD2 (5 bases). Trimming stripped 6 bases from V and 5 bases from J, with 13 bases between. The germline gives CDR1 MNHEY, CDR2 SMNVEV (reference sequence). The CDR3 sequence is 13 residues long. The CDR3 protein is CASRPGVRETQYF. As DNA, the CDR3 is TGTGCCAGCAGGCCCGGGGTGAGGGAGACCCAGTACTTC.

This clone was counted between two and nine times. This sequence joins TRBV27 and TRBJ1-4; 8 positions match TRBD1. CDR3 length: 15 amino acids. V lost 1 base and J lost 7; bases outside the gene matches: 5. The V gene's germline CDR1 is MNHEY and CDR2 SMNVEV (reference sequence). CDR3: CASSLLTGVTEKLFF. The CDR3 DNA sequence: TGTGCCAGCAGTTTATTGACAGGGGTGACTGAAAAACTGTTTTTT.

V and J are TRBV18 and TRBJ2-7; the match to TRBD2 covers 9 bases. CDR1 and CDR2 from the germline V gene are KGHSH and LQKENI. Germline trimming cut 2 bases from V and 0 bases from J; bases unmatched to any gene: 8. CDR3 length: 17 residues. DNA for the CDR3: TGTGCCAGCTCACCAAGAGGGCTAGCGGGAAGCTCCTACGAGCAGTACTTC. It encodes CASSPRGLAGSSYEQYF.

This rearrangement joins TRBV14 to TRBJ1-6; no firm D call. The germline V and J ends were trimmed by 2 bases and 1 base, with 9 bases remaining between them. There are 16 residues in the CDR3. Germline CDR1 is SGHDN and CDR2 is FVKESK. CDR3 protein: CASSQSQDSYNSPLHF. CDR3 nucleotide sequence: TGTGCCAGCAGCCAATCCCAGGATTCCTATAATTCACCCCTCCACTTT.

Written as DNA, the CDR3 is TGTGCCAGCAGCCAAGCGGGTCGTGAAGCTTTCTTT. The encoded protein is CASSQAGREAFF. The chain links TRBV3-1 (or the pseudogene TRBV3-2) to TRBJ1-1; D is uncertain. In germline, CDR1 is LGHDT, CDR2 YNNKEL (reference sequence). The CDR3 loop spans 12 amino acids. V was pared by 1 base and J by 7 bases, with 7 bases between.

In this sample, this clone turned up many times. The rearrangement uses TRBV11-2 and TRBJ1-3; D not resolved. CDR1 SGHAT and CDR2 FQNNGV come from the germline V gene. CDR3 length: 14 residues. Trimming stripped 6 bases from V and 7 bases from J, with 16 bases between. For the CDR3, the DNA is TGTGCCAGCAGTTCATCCAGGTCGGGGAACACCATATATTTT. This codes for CASSSSRSGNTIYF.

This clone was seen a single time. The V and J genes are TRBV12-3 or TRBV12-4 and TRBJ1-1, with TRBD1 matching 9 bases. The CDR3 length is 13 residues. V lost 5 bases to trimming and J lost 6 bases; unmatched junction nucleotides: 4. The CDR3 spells CASSPRQGAEAFF. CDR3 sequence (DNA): TGTGCCAGCAGTCCTCGACAGGGGGCTGAAGCTTTCTTT.

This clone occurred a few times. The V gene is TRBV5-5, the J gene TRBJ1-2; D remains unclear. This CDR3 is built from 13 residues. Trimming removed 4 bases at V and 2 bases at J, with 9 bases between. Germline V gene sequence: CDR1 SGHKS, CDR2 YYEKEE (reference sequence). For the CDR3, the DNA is TGTGCCAGCAGCGTCTCGGGAAACTATGGCTACACCTTC. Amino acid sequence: CASSVSGNYGYTF.

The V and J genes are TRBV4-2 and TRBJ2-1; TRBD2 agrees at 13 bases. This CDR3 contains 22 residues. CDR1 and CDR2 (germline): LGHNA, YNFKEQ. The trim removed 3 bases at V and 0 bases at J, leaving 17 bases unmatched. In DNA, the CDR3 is TGTGCCAGCAGCCAGGCCGGGACCTGGACTAGCGGGAGTTCCGGCTCCTACAATGAGCAGTTCTTC. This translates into CASSQAGTWTSGSSGSYNEQFF.

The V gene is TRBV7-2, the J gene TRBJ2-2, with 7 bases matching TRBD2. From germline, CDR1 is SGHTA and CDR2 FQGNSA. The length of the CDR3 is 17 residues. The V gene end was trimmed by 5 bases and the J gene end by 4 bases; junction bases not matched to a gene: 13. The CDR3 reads CASSPPGRVGVTGELFF. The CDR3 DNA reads TGTGCCAGCAGCCCCCCGGGGAGGGTAGGGGTCACCGGGGAGCTGTTTTTT.

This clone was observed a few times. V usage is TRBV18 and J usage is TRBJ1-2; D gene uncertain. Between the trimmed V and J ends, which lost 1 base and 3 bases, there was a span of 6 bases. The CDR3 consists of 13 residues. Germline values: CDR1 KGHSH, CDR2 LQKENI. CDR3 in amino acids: CASSPQDYYGYTF. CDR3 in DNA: TGTGCCAGCTCACCACAGGACTACTATGGCTACACCTTC. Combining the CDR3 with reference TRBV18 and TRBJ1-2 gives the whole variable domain NAGVMQNPRHLVRRRGQEARLRCSPMKGHSHVYWYRQLPEEGLKFMVYLQKENIIDESGMPKERFSAEFPKEGPSILRIQQVVRGDSAAYFCASSPQDYYGYTFGSGTRLTVV.

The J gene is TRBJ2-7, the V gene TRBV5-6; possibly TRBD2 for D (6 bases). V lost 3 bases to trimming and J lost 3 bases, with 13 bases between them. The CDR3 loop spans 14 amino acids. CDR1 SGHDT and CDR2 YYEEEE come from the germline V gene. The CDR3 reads CASSSSAGFYEQYF. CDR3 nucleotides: TGTGCCAGCAGCTCCTCCGCGGGGTTCTACGAGCAGTACTTC. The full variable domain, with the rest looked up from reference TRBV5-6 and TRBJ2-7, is DAGVTQSPTHLIKTRGQQVTLRCSPKSGHDTVSWYQQALGQGPQFIFQYYEEEERQRGNFPDRFSGHQFPNYSSELNVNALLLGDSALYLCASSSSAGFYEQYFGPGTRLTVT.

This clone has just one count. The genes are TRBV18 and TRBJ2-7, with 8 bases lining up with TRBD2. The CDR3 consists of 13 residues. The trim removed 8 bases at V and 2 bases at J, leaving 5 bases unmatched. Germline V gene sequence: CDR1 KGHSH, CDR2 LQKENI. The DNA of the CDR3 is TGTGCCAGCCAGCGGACTAGCACCTACGAGCAGTACTTC. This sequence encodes CASQRTSTYEQYF.

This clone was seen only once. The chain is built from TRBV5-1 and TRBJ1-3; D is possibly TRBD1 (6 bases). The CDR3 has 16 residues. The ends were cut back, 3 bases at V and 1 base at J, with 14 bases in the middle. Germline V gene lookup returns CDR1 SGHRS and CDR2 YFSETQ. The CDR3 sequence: CASSSGQPGSGNTIYF. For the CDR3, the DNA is TGCGCCAGCAGCTCCGGACAGCCCGGGTCTGGAAACACCATATATTTT.

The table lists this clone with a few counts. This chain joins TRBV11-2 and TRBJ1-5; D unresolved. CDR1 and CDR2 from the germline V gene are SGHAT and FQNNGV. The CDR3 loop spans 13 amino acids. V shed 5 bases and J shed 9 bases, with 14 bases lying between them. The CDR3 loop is CASSLDSLSPQHF. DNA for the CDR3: TGTGCCAGCAGCCTGGACTCCCTGTCGCCCCAGCATTTT.

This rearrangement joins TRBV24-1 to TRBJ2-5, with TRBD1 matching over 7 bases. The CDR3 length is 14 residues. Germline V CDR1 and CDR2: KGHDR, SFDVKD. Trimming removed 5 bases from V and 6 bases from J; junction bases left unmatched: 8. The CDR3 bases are TGTGCCACCAGTGGGAAGACAGGGACCAAGACCCAGTACTTC. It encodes CATSGKTGTKTQYF.

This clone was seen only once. The CDR3 region is CASREGQMNTEAFF. In DNA form, the CDR3 reads TGCGCCAGCAGAGAGGGACAGATGAACACTGAAGCTTTCTTT. The chain joins TRBV5-1 to TRBJ1-1; 7 bases fit TRBD1. CDR3 length equals 14 residues. The J segment lost 0 bases and the V segment lost 5 bases, leaving 4 bases of the junction unmatched. Germline assignment: CDR1 SGHRS and CDR2 YFSETQ.

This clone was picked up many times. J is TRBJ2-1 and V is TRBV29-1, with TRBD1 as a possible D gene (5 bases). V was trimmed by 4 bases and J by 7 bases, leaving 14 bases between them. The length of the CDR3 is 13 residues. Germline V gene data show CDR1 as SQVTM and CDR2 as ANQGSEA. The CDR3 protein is CSVAGSIQNEQFF. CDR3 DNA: TGCAGCGTTGCAGGGTCTATCCAGAATGAGCAGTTCTTC.